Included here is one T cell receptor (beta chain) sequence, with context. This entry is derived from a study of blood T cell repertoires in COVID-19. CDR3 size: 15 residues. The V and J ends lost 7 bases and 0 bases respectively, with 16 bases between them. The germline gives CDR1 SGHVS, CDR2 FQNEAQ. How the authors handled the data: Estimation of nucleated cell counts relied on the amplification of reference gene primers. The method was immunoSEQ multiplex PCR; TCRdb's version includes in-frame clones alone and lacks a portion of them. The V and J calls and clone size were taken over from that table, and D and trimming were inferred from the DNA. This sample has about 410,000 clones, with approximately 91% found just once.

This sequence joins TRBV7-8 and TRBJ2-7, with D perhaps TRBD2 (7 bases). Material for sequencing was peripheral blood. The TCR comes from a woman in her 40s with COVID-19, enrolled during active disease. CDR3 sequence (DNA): TGTGCCAGCACTCCGGGTAGGGGGGGCTCCTACGAGCAGTACTTC. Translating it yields CASTPGRGGSYEQYF.